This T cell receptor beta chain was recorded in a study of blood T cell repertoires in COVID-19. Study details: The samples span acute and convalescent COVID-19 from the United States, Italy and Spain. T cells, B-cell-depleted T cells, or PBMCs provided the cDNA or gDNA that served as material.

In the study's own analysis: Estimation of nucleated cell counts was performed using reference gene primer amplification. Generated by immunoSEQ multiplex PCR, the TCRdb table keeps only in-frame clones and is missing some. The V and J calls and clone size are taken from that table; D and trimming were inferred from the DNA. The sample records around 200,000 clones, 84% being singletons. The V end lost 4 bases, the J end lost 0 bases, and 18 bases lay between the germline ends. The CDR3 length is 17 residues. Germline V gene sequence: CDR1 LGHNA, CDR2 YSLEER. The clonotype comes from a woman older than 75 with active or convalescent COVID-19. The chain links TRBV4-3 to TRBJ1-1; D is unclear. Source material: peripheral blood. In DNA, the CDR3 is TGCGCCAGCAGCCGCCTTGGGCCCGGGAGGATGAACACTGAAGCTTTCTTT. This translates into CASSRLGPGRMNTEAFF.